The 11 T cell receptor beta chains presented below share a single source sample, sequenced in a study of CD8+CD57+ T cells in acquired aplastic anemia. The template used for profiling TCR beta VDJ and CDR3 was genomic DNA. TCRdb analysed the reads with MiXCR anew, one entry per CDR3 protein. The sample records about 190,000 distinct CDR3 sequences, 55% to 70% being singletons. The source material was sorted CD4+, CD8+, or CD8+CD57+ T cells (not recorded which) from PBMCs. These receptors were taken from a human donor with severe aplastic anemia or a healthy control (not recorded which).

The V call is TRBV7-8, the J call TRBJ1-5; D gene unclear. The CDR3 is 16 amino acids. Germline V gives CDR1 SGHVS, CDR2 FQNEAQ. V lost 1 base and J lost 4, with 14 bases in between. Written as DNA, the CDR3 is TGTGCCAGCAGCTTAGGTGTTCGGGGTTCGAATCAGCCCCAGCATTTT. Its translation is CASSLGVRGSNQPQHF.

In its sample, this clonotype was seen a few times. The J gene is TRBJ2-7, the V gene TRBV7-9, with D unclear. This CDR3 spans 15 amino acids. Trimming removed 3 bases at V and 2 bases at J, with 14 bases between. Germline V CDR1 and CDR2: SEHNR, FQNEAQ (reference sequence). CDR3: CASSFPGSPAYEQYF. The CDR3 DNA sequence: TGTGCCAGCAGCTTTCCCGGGTCCCCCGCCTACGAGCAGTACTTC.

The CDR3 reads CSVDRGSAAFF. In DNA, the CDR3 is TGCAGCGTTGATAGGGGGTCGGCAGCTTTCTTT. V usage is TRBV29-1 and J usage is TRBJ1-1, with a tentative D call TRBD1 (6 bases). The CDR3 covers 11 residues. Germline V CDR1 and CDR2: SQVTM, ANQGSEA. V lost 3 bases, J lost 10 bases, and 12 bases lay in between.

This chain links TRBV24-1 with TRBJ1-5; D unclear. The CDR3 totals 14 residues. Germline assignment: CDR1 KGHDR and CDR2 SFDVKD. Deletions cut 0 bases from V and 1 base from J, with 3 bases between. Written as DNA, the CDR3 is TGTGCCACCAGTGATTTGACCAGCAATCAGCCCCAGCATTTT. The encoded protein is CATSDLTSNQPQHF.

This chain joins TRBV20-1 and TRBJ1-2, with D unresolved. V was shortened by 3 bases and J by 2 bases, with 7 bases between the two germline ends. This CDR3 is built from 12 residues. CDR1 DFQATT and CDR2 SNEGSKA come from the germline V gene (reference sequence). This chain's CDR3 is CSARVGNYGYTF. CDR3 bases: TGCAGTGCTAGGGTAGGGAACTATGGCTACACCTTC.

This clonotype showed up just a few times. V is TRBV19 and J is TRBJ1-3; D gene ambiguous. Trimming cost V 1 base and J 4 bases, with 11 bases left between them. The CDR3 length is 15 residues. From germline, CDR1 is LNHDA and CDR2 SQIVND (reference sequence). DNA of the CDR3: TGTGCCAGTAGTATAGCGCCAGACGGAGGAAACACCATATATTTT. It is translated as CASSIAPDGGNTIYF. The full variable domain, rest sourced from reference TRBV19 and TRBJ1-3, is DGGITQSPKYLFRKEGQNVTLSCEQNLNHDAMYWYRQDPGQGLRLIYYSQIVNDFQKGDIAEGYSVSREKKESFPLTVTSAQKNPTAFYLCASSIAPDGGNTIYFGEGSWLTVV.

In the case of this clonotype: At one of its ends the junction is not consistent with the germline gene, which may arise from a read error. The V call is TRBV15, the J call TRBJ2-1; 12 bases are a match to TRBD2. Germline V gene lookup returns CDR1 LNHNV and CDR2 YYDKDF (reference sequence). The CDR3 totals 17 residues. CDR3 DNA: TGTGCCACCAGCAGAGAGTCTAGCGGGAGGGAAGGCAATGGGCAGTTCTTC. As protein: CATSRESSGREGNGQFF.

This sequence joins TRBV19 and TRBJ2-7, with 8 bases aligning to TRBD2. The V gene end was trimmed by 6 bases and the J gene end by 6 bases; junction bases not matched to a gene: 4. The CDR3 consists of 12 residues. Per the germline V gene, CDR1 is LNHDA and CDR2 is SQIVND (reference sequence). CDR3: CASRSGGGEQYF. In DNA, the CDR3 is TGTGCCAGTAGGAGCGGGGGAGGCGAGCAGTACTTC.

The genes are TRBV20-1 and TRBJ1-3; possible D gene TRBD1, 5 bases. The CDR3 is 13 amino acids. V lost 6 bases and J lost 4, with 13 bases in between. The germline gives CDR1 DFQATT, CDR2 SNEGSKA (reference sequence). The CDR3 here is CSAPQVFGNTIYF. As DNA, the CDR3 is TGCAGTGCCCCACAGGTTTTCGGAAACACCATATATTTT.

V is TRBV7-9 and J is TRBJ1-2; D possibly corresponds to TRBD1 (5 bases). In germline, CDR1 is SEHNR, CDR2 FQNEAQ (reference sequence). Trimming shortened V by 2 bases and J by 6 bases, and 13 bases separated the two germline ends. The CDR3 has 14 amino acids. The CDR3 region has the DNA TGTGCCAGCAGCTTAAATTGGCAGGGAGATGGCTACACCTTC. Translation: CASSLNWQGDGYTF.

This clonotype was seen a handful of times. In this CDR3 the conserved last residue, phenylalanine or tryptophan, is missing, so a read error is likely. Because the CDR3's place on the DNA is in doubt, the DNA is left out and the CDR3 is given as listed by TCRdb. The chain recombines TRBV4-3 with TRBJ1-2; TRBD1 is the table's D call and was not checked against the DNA. Termini included, the CDR3 measures 16 amino acids. Germline CDR1 LGHNA, CDR2 YSLEER. CDR3: CASSQDIRPGGVDGRS.